The sequence of this TCR beta chain was determined in a study of regulatory T cells. Patients aged 2 to 39 years had fewer naive and more memory CD4+ and CD8+ T cells. This CDR3 contains 16 residues. The germline CDR1 and CDR2 sequences are MDHEN and SYDVKM. Trimming removed 5 bases from V and 9 bases from J, with 23 bases in between. Comment on this clone: Its antigen is unidentified.

Amplification used 52 TRBV primers and 13 TRBJ primers. TCRdb's table, derived via immunoSEQ multiplex PCR, lists solely in-frame clones and lacks some. There are roughly 10,000 clones in the sample; nearly 85% occur only once, and roughly a tenth lies in the top ten. Overall study findings and caveats: Skewed V and J usage and few unique V-J pairs marked patient repertoires, most in Tregs. Patient CD8+ T cells trended nonsignificantly toward lower Shannon entropy than control CD8+ cells.

The TCR was taken from a person aged 18 to 30 with CD3G deficiency. The V and J genes are TRBV28 and TRBJ2-1; D unresolved. Sequenced input: CD8+ T cells sorted from blood. The CDR3 coding sequence is TGTGCCAGCAGTCTAGGGATCGGAGAGATCAGGCGTGAGCAGTTCTTC. Its translation is CASSLGIGEIRREQFF.